The 26 T cell receptor beta chains given below trace back to one sample, sequenced in a study of blood T cells in healthy people across ages (dated by TCRdb to about 2015). Receptors were amplified or captured by 5' RACE. The sequencer listed for this sample is Illumina HiSeq 2500. A second PCR of roughly 7 to 11 cycles was performed with a sample-barcoded 5' primer and a J-beta primer mix. Clones were called with MiXCR by TCRdb after fastp trimmed the public reads at Q25, and only in-frame beta chains were retained. Rows merge per CDR3 protein into single entries with the most common DNA and genes. Present in this sample are about 800,000 distinct CDR3 sequences, approximately 25% of which were seen just once. Under 4.5% of the sample comes from the top ten. These data were also reused for a study on T cells of mothers and their children.

Sequenced material: blood. These receptor sequences come from a boy younger than 18 in good health.

The CDR3 DNA follows: TGCGCCAGCAGCTTGGATGGCCCTATCGGGACCCAGTACTTC. Its protein product is CASSLDGPIGTQYF. This chain links TRBV5-1 with TRBJ2-5; D is ambiguous. The CDR3 is 14 amino acids. With 0 bases removed from V and 7 bases from J, the gap between germline ends came to 13 bases. The germline V gene encodes CDR1 SGHRS and CDR2 YFSETQ.

This clonotype was detected only a few times. The junction shows a germline mismatch at one end, possibly a read error. The J gene is TRBJ2-7, the V gene TRBV7-2; TRBD2 matches at 7 bases. This CDR3 spans 14 amino acids. Germline assignment: CDR1 SGHTA and CDR2 FQGNSA. CDR3 region: CASSLGRTSVEQHF. CDR3 coding DNA: TGTGCCAGCAGCTTAGGTAGGACTAGTGTCGAGCAGCACTTC.

This clonotype was observed a few times. The gene calls are TRBV12-3 or TRBV12-4 and TRBJ2-3; 12 positions match TRBD2. The J segment lost 4 bases and the V segment lost 4 bases, leaving 6 bases of the junction unmatched. There are 16 residues in the CDR3. The CDR3 is CASSSLAGGRSDTQYF. The CDR3 region has the DNA TGTGCCAGCAGTTCTCTAGCGGGGGGGCGTTCAGATACGCAGTATTTT.

V gene TRBV28 combines with J gene TRBJ1-4, with D possibly matching TRBD1 (5 bases). The V end was cut by 6 bases, the J end by 6 bases, with 23 bases between. CDR1 MDHEN and CDR2 SYDVKM come from the germline V gene. The CDR3 extends over 17 amino acids. CDR3 sequence (DNA): TGTGCCAGCAGGCGGGGGAGGGGTCGAAGTTCGGATGAAAAACTGTTTTTT. Its protein product is CASRRGRGRSSDEKLFF. Using reference TRBV28 and TRBJ1-4 for the parts outside the CDR3, the full variable domain is DVKVTQSSRYLVKRTGEKVFLECVQDMDHENMFWYRQDPGLGLRLIYFSYDVKMKEKGDIPEGYSVSREKKERFSLILESASTNQTSMYLCASRRGRGRSSDEKLFFGSGTQLSVL.

This clonotype came up a few times. This chain links TRBV5-1 with TRBJ2-7, with 14 bases lining up with TRBD2. Per the germline V gene, CDR1 is SGHRS and CDR2 is YFSETQ. The J segment lost 2 bases and the V segment lost 4 bases, leaving 5 bases of the junction unmatched. CDR3 size: 16 residues. DNA of the CDR3: TGCGCCAGCAGCGCGGGACTAGCGGGAGCTACCTACGAGCAGTACTTC. Protein sequence: CASSAGLAGATYEQYF.

This clonotype has only a few counts. The J gene is TRBJ1-5, the V gene TRBV28; D gene ambiguous. In germline, CDR1 is MDHEN, CDR2 SYDVKM. CDR3 length: 13 amino acids. The V end was cut by 11 bases, the J end by 0 bases, with 11 bases between. The CDR3 region has the DNA TGTGCCGGACGCGACTCTAGCAATCAGCCCCAGCATTTT. Translating gives CAGRDSSNQPQHF.

The CDR3 nucleotides are TGTGCCACCAGCATAGACAGTCTGAACACTGAAGCTTTCTTT. Protein: CATSIDSLNTEAFF. This chain uses TRBV15 with TRBJ1-1; a possible D gene is TRBD1 (5 bases). From germline, CDR1 is LNHNV and CDR2 YYDKDF (reference sequence). V was trimmed by 4 bases and J by 0 bases, leaving 9 bases between them. This CDR3 is built from 14 residues.

V gene TRBV11-1 combines with J gene TRBJ2-5; 7 nucleotides agree with TRBD2. V dropped 4 bases and J dropped 5; count of bases not matched to a gene: 7. The CDR3 runs 14 residues. Germline values: CDR1 SGHAT, CDR2 FQDESV (reference sequence). In DNA form, the CDR3 reads TGTGCCAGCAGCTCGGGACTAATGGGGGAGACCCAGTACTTC. The encoded protein is CASSSGLMGETQYF.

The chain is built from TRBV19 and TRBJ1-6; perhaps TRBD1 as D (5 bases). The length of the CDR3 is 15 residues. The ends were cut back, 9 bases at V and 7 bases at J, with 19 bases in the middle. Germline CDR1 is LNHDA and CDR2 is SQIVND (reference sequence). CDR3 loop: CASRWGRSDNSPLHF. CDR3 in DNA: TGTGCCAGCCGGTGGGGACGGTCTGACAATTCACCCCTCCACTTT. Looking up the rest from reference TRBV19 and TRBJ1-6 gives the full variable domain: DGGITQSPKYLFRKEGQNVTLSCEQNLNHDAMYWYRQDPGQGLRLIYYSQIVNDFQKGDIAEGYSVSREKKESFPLTVTSAQKNPTAFYLCASRWGRSDNSPLHFGNGTRLTVT.

This clonotype came up once. This rearrangement joins TRBV5-1 to TRBJ1-4; TRBD1 agrees at 8 bases. Unmatched junction bases numbered 10, after V lost 4 bases and J lost 11 bases. The CDR3 runs to 14 residues. The germline gives CDR1 SGHRS, CDR2 YFSETQ. CDR3 sequence (DNA): TGCGCCAGCAGCCTCGGGACAGGACACTATAAACTGTTTTTT. Translating it yields CASSLGTGHYKLFF.

The table lists this clonotype with a few counts. V usage is TRBV6-2 or TRBV6-3 and J usage is TRBJ2-1; TRBD1 agrees at 7 bases. The CDR3 totals 14 residues. Germline V gene lookup returns CDR1 MNHEY and CDR2 SVGEGT. V gave up 5 bases and J gave up 7 bases; unmatched junction bases: 8. This CDR3 reads CASSPRTGKNEQFF. The CDR3 nucleotides are TGTGCCAGCAGTCCTCGGACAGGTAAAAATGAGCAGTTCTTC.

This chain uses TRBV13 with TRBJ2-1; D gene ambiguous. Trimming removed 1 base at V and 2 bases at J, with 9 bases between. The CDR3 totals 15 residues. Germline V gene lookup returns CDR1 PRHDT and CDR2 FYEKMQ (reference sequence). CDR3 residues: CASSLEGKTYNEQFF. Here the CDR3 DNA reads TGTGCCAGCAGCTTAGAAGGGAAGACCTACAATGAGCAGTTCTTC. The full variable domain, completed using reference TRBV13 and TRBJ2-1, is AAGVIQSPRHLIKEKRETATLKCYPIPRHDTVYWYQQGPGQDPQFLISFYEKMQSDKGSIPDRFSAQQFSDYHSELNMSSLELGDSALYFCASSLEGKTYNEQFFGPGTRLTVL.

The CDR3 reads CASSYPKARATDTQYF. CDR3 bases: TGTGCCAGCAGTTACCCAAAGGCGCGGGCAACAGATACGCAGTATTTT. The rearrangement links TRBV6-6 to TRBJ2-3, with a tentative D call TRBD2 (5 bases). The CDR3 runs to 16 residues. Germline CDR1 MNHNY, CDR2 SVGAGI (reference sequence). With 2 bases removed from V and 3 bases from J, the gap between germline ends came to 15 bases.

This sequence joins TRBV25-1 and TRBJ1-1, with D uncertain. The CDR3 runs 12 residues. Germline V gene lookup returns CDR1 MGHDK and CDR2 SYGVNS. V was shortened by 3 bases and J by 4 bases, with 6 bases between the two germline ends. The CDR3 region is CASSDSPTEAFF. The CDR3 DNA reads as TGTGCCAGCAGTGACTCCCCCACTGAAGCTTTCTTT.

The genes are TRBV7-2 and TRBJ2-7; no reliable D call. Germline CDR1 is SGHTA and CDR2 is FQGNSA. The V gene lost 2 bases and the J gene lost 3 bases, with 14 bases spanning the gap. The CDR3 extends over 15 amino acids. The CDR3 sequence is CASSLRSQMNYEQYF. The CDR3 DNA reads as TGTGCCAGCAGCTTACGTTCCCAGATGAACTACGAGCAGTACTTC.

J is TRBJ2-1 and V is TRBV4-3, with D possibly being TRBD1 or TRBD2 (5 bases each). This CDR3 has 13 residues. Germline-derived CDR1 and CDR2 are LGHNA and YSLEER. V shed 4 bases and J shed 6 bases, with 10 bases lying between them. The CDR3 is CASSLGRSNEQFF. The DNA of the CDR3 is TGCGCCAGCAGCCTGGGACGGAGCAATGAGCAGTTCTTC.

This clonotype was observed a handful of times. The chain is built from TRBV5-1 and TRBJ2-7; D gene unclear. Trimming left V 1 base short and J 4 bases short, with 6 bases between. This CDR3 comprises 12 residues. The germline gives CDR1 SGHRS, CDR2 YFSETQ. CDR3 loop: CASSLPAYEQYF. The DNA for the CDR3 is TGCGCCAGCAGCTTGCCCGCGTACGAGCAGTACTTC. The entire variable domain, with the rest obtained from reference TRBV5-1 and TRBJ2-7, is as follows: KAGVTQTPRYLIKTRGQQVTLSCSPISGHRSVSWYQQTPGQGLQFLFEYFSETQRNKGNFPGRFSGRQFSNSRSEMNVSTLELGDSALYLCASSLPAYEQYFGPGTRLTVT.

The V gene is TRBV10-3, the J gene TRBJ1-6; D perhaps matches TRBD1 (5 bases). Germline CDR1 reads ENHRY; CDR2 reads SYGVKD. The CDR3 loop spans 15 amino acids. Trimming took 6 bases from V and 0 from J, leaving 9 bases between them. The CDR3 loop reads CAIRPGTSYNSPLHF. For the CDR3, the DNA is TGTGCCATCAGGCCAGGGACCTCCTATAATTCACCCCTCCACTTT.

This clonotype has a handful of counts. The rearrangement joins TRBV3-1 to TRBJ2-1; TRBD2 might be the D (5 bases). Germline V gives CDR1 LGHDT, CDR2 YNNKEL (reference sequence). This CDR3 has 15 residues. With 0 bases removed from V and 8 bases from J, the gap between germline ends came to 14 bases. CDR3 amino acids: CASSQDVANGDEQFF. The CDR3 nucleotides are TGTGCCAGCAGCCAAGATGTCGCGAACGGGGATGAGCAGTTCTTC.

The chain is built from TRBV27 and TRBJ2-7, with TRBD1 matching over 8 bases. J gave up 2 bases and V 3 bases, and 6 bases lay outside the gene matches. The germline CDR1 and CDR2 sequences are MNHEY and SMNVEV (reference sequence). This CDR3 comprises 15 residues. The CDR3 DNA reads TGTGCCAGCAGTTTTGCCACAGGGGGTCCCTACGAGCAGTACTTC. This encodes CASSFATGGPYEQYF.

The chain joins TRBV6-6 to TRBJ1-3, with D perhaps TRBD1 (6 bases). CDR1 and CDR2 from the germline V gene are MNHNY and SVGAGI (reference sequence). V was pared by 7 bases and J by 8 bases, with 21 bases between. This CDR3 is built from 15 residues. The CDR3 loop reads CASTQRTAPGHTIYF. The CDR3 nucleotides read TGTGCCAGCACTCAACGGACAGCCCCCGGGCACACCATATATTTT.

As to this clonotype: The junction departs from germline at one end; a sequencing error may be responsible. The rearrangement uses TRBV14 and TRBJ1-2; D not certain. The CDR3 spans 14 residues. Germline CDR1 reads SGHDN; CDR2 reads FVKESK. The CDR3 DNA sequence: TGTGCCAGCAGCCAAGATCTTGTCGGGTATGGCCACACCTTC. Its translation is CASSQDLVGYGHTF.

The chain is built from TRBV6-5 and TRBJ1-5, with TRBD1 identical over 8 bases. Germline-derived CDR1 and CDR2 are MNHEY and SVGAGI. The CDR3 covers 14 residues. With V trimmed by 6 bases and J by 6 bases, 7 bases remained unmatched. The CDR3 sequence: CASSPDRVSQPQHF. CDR3 DNA sequence: TGTGCCAGCAGCCCGGACAGGGTATCTCAGCCCCAGCATTTT.

A few counts support this clonotype. This chain uses TRBV29-1 with TRBJ2-7, with D perhaps TRBD1 or TRBD2 (6 bases each). V dropped 4 bases and J dropped 0 bases, with 19 bases sitting between them. Germline lookup yields CDR1 SQVTM and CDR2 ANQGSEA. This CDR3 comprises 16 residues. The CDR3 bases are TGCAGCGTTGTCGTGGGGGCGGGAAGGATCTCCTACGAGCAGTACTTC. Its protein is CSVVVGAGRISYEQYF.

The chain is built from TRBV4-2 and TRBJ1-6, with D unclear. The CDR3 contains 14 residues. V lost 4 bases and J lost 5, with 9 bases in between. Germline V gene data show CDR1 as LGHNA and CDR2 as YNFKEQ. The CDR3 region is CASSPDGNNSPLHF. CDR3 DNA sequence: TGTGCCAGCAGCCCGGACGGAAATAATTCACCCCTCCACTTT.

This clonotype has just a few counts. The V call is TRBV5-6, the J call TRBJ1-1; D may be TRBD1 (5 bases). Deletions cut 4 bases from V and 11 bases from J, with 21 bases between. The CDR3 spans 14 residues. Germline CDR1 and CDR2: SGHDT and YYEEEE. The DNA of the CDR3 is TGTGCCAGCAGCCGGGCGGAGCAGGACAAGCGGGCTTTCTTT. Translating gives CASSRAEQDKRAFF.